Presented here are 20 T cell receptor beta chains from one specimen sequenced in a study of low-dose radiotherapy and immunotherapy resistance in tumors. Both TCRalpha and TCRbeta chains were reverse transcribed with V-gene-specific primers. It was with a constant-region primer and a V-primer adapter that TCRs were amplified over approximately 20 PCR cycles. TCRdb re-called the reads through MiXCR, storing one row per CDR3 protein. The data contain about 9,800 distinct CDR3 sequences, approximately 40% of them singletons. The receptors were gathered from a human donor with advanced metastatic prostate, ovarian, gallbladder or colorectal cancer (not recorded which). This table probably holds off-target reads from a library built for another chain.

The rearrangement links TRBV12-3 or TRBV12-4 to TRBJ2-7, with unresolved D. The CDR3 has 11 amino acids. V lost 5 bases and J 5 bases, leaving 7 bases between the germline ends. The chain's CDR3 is CASSGFDEQYF. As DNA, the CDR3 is TGTGCCAGCAGTGGGTTCGACGAGCAGTACTTC.

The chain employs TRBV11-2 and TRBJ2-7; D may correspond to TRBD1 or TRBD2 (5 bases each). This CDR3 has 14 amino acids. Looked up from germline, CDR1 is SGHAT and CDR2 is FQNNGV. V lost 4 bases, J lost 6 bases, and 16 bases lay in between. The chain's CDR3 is CASSWRHQGAEQYF. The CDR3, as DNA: TGTGCCAGCAGCTGGCGACACCAGGGAGCCGAGCAGTACTTC.

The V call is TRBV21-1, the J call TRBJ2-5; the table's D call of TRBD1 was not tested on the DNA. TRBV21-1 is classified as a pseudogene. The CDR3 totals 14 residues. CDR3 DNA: TGTGCCAGCAGCAAAGAAGGGGGCGCGGAGACCCAGTACTTC. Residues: CASSKEGGAETQYF.

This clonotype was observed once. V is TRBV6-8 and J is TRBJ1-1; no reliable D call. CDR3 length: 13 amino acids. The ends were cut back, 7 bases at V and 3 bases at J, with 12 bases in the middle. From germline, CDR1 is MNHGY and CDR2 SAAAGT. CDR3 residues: CASIRPLDTEAFF. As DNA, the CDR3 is TGTGCCAGCATTAGGCCTCTCGACACTGAAGCTTTCTTT.

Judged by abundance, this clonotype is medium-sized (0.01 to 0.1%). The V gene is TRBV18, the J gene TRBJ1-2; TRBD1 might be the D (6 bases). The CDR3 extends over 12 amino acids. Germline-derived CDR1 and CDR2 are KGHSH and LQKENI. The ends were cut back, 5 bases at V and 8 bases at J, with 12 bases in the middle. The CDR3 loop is CASSSDSRGYTF. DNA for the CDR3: TGTGCCAGCTCATCGGACAGCCGGGGCTACACCTTC. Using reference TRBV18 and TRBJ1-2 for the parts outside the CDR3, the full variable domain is NAGVMQNPRHLVRRRGQEARLRCSPMKGHSHVYWYRQLPEEGLKFMVYLQKENIIDESGMPKERFSAEFPKEGPSILRIQQVVRGDSAAYFCASSSDSRGYTFGSGTRLTVV.

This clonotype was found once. CDR3 residues: CASSPKTGYEQYF. DNA for the CDR3: TGCGCCAGCAGCCCTAAGACAGGCTACGAGCAGTACTTC. The chain uses TRBV4-1 and TRBJ2-7, with D possibly TRBD1 on 6 matching bases. Germline V CDR1 and CDR2: MGHRA, YSYEKL. The CDR3 totals 13 residues. V was pared by 4 bases and J by 3 bases, with 10 bases between.

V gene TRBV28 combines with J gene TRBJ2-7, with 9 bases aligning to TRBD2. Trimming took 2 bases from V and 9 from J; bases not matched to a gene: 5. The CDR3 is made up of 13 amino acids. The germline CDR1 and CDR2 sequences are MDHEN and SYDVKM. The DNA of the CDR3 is TGTGCCAGCAGTTTACGGCGGGAGGGGGGGCAGTACTTC. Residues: CASSLRREGGQYF.

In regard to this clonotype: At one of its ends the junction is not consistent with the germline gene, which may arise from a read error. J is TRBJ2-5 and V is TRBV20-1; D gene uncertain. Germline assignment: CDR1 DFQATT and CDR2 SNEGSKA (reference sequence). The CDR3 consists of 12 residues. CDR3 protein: CSARAPQETQYF. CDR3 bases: TGCAGTGCCAGAGCCCCCCAAGAGACCCAGTACTTC.

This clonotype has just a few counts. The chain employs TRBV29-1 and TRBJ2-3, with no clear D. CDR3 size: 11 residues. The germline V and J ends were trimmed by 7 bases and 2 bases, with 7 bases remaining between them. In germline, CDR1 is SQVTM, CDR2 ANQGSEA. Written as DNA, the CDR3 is TGCAGCGGCGTGCTCACAGATACGCAGTATTTT. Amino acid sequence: CSGVLTDTQYF.

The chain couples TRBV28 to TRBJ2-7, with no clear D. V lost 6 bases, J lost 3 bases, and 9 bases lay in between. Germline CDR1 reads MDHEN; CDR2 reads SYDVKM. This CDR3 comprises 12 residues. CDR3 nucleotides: TGTGCCAGCAGCCTGTTAAACTACGAGCAGTACTTC. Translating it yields CASSLLNYEQYF.

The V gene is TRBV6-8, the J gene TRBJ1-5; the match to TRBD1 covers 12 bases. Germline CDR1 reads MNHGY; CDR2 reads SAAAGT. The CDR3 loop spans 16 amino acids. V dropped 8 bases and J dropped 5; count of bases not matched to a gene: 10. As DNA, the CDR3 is TGTGCCAGCGCCCCCGGGACAGGGGGCTCTGATCAGCCCCAGCATTTT. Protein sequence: CASAPGTGGSDQPQHF.

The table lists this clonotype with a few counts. The CDR3 reads CASNPRGSPGELFF. CDR3 nucleotide sequence: TGTGCCAGCAACCCCAGAGGGTCGCCCGGGGAGCTGTTTTTT. V usage is TRBV12-3 or TRBV12-4 and J usage is TRBJ2-2, with D perhaps matching TRBD2 (5 bases). CDR3 length equals 14 residues. The V end lost 7 bases, the J end lost 6 bases, and 15 bases lay between the germline ends.

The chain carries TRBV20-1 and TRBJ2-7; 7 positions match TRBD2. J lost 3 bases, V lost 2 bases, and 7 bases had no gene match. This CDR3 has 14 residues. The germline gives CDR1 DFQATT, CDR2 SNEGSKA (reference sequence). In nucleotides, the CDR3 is TGCAGTGCTAGACCGTCGAGCGGGGACTACGAGCAGTACTTC. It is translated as CSARPSSGDYEQYF.

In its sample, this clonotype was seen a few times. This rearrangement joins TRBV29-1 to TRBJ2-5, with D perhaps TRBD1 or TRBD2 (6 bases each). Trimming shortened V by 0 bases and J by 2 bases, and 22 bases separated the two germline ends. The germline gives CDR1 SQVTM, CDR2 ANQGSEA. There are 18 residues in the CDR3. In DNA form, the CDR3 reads TGCAGCGTTGAAGATACCCGTCAAAGAGGGGGGTTTCAAGAGACCCAGTACTTC. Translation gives CSVEDTRQRGGFQETQYF.

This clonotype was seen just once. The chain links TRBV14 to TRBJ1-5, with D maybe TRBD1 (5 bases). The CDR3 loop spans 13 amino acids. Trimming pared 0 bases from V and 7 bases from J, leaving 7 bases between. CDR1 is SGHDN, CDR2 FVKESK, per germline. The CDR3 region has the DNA TGTGCCAGCAGCCAAGAGTGGGGCCAGCCCCAGCATTTT. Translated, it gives CASSQEWGQPQHF.

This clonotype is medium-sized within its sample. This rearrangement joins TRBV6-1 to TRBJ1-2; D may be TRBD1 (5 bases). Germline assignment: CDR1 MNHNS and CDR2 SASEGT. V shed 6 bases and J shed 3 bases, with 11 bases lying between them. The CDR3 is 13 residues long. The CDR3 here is CASRPGQDYGYTF. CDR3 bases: TGTGCCAGCAGGCCGGGGCAGGACTATGGCTACACCTTC.

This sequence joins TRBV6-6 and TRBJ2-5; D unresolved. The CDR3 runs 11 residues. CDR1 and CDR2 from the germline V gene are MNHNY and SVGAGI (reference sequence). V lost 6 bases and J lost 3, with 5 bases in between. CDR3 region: CASSSKETQYF. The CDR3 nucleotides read TGTGCCAGCAGCTCAAAAGAGACCCAGTACTTC.

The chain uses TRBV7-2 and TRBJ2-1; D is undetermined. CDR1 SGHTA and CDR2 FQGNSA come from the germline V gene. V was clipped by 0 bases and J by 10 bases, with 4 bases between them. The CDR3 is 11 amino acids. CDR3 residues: CASSLAVEQFF. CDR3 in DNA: TGTGCCAGCAGCTTAGCGGTCGAGCAGTTCTTC.

The CDR3 protein is CASSQVGTGVVYF. CDR3 nucleotides: TGTGCCAGCAGCCAAGTCGGGACAGGGGTTGTGTACTTC. J is TRBJ2-7 and V is TRBV14, with TRBD1 matching 10 bases. CDR1 is SGHDN and CDR2 is FVKESK in the germline V gene. V trimming: 1 base; J trimming: 12 bases; junction bases outside the gene matches: 6. The CDR3 contains 13 residues.

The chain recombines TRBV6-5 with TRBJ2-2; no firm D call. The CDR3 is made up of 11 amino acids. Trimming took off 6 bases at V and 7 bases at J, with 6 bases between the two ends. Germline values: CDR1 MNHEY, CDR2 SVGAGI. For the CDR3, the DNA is TGTGCCAGCAGGGTCGGCGGGGAGCTGTTTTTT. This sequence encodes CASRVGGELFF.